This T cell receptor (beta chain) was obtained from a study of Ad26.COV2.S vaccination and SARS-CoV-2 variants. Overall study results and limits: Reported post-vaccination CD8+ and CD4+ T cell responses to spike showed substantial breadth.

The data were produced by immunoSEQ multiplex PCR, yet TCRdb's version contains in-frame clones alone and is incomplete. The profile shows fewer than 900,000 clones, 70% to 90% of them singletons. Indicated treatment: about 20 received Ad26.COV2.S at low or high dose, single or two shots; about five received placebo; per-sample allocation not given. All samples were drawn on day 63, counting from the first vaccine or placebo injection. The administered vaccine (an Ad26 vector) expressed Wuhan-strain SARS-CoV-2 spike. CDR1 SGHTA and CDR2 FQGNSA come from the germline V gene. V lost 5 bases, J lost 4 bases, and 8 bases lay in between. This CDR3 is 13 amino acids long. With respect to this clone: Its matching antigen is unknown.

This chain joins TRBV7-2 and TRBJ1-4, with D perhaps TRBD1 (5 bases). Sequenced material: peripheral blood, taken in a trial of Ad26.COV2.S vaccine versus placebo. The sequence derives from a person between 18 and 65 years old who received the Ad26.COV2.S COVID-19 vaccine or a placebo. CDR3 nucleotides: TGTGCCAGCAGCCCAGACAGTAATGAAAAACTGTTTTTT. Translation: CASSPDSNEKLFF. The full variable domain, rest sourced from reference TRBV7-2 and TRBJ1-4, is GAGVSQSPSNKVTEKGKDVELRCDPISGHTALYWYRQSLGQGLEFLIYFQGNSAPDKSGLPSDRFSAERTGGSVSTLTIQRTQQEDSAVYLCASSPDSNEKLFFGSGTQLSVL.